This T cell receptor (beta chain) derives from a study of technical replicates of blood from several donors. Data came from immunoSEQ multiplex PCR; TCRdb stores just in-frame clones and leaves some out. The table includes 30,000 to 40,000 clones, 85% to 95% detected once. The CDR3 spans 13 residues. The germline CDR1 and CDR2 sequences are SQVTM and ANQGSEA. Trimming cost V 7 bases and J 2 bases; bases outside gene matches: 3. The sequence was collected from a human donor in good health. Some clones in this sample may be carry-over from other donors' samples. Specimen: PBMCs. The chain recombines TRBV29-1 with TRBJ2-7; 12 bases match TRBD2. The CDR3 here is CSGTSGVTYEQYF. The CDR3 DNA sequence: TGCAGCGGGACTAGCGGGGTAACCTACGAGCAGTACTTC.